A single sample gave rise to the 29 T cell receptor beta chains below, sequenced in a study of T-cell memory formation after mild COVID-19. MiXCR, run by TCRdb on the 5' RACE reads, gives a single entry per CDR3 protein. The sample includes about 110,000 distinct CDR3 sequences, roughly 14% seen only once; the top ten take approximately 43%. Sequenced sample: PBMCs or a T cell subset sorted from them (not recorded which). All receptors derive from a man between 18 and 35 years old who had mild COVID-19 (a few samples of this study predate the infection). Cell type and time point are not known.

The sample holds a few counts of this clonotype. This chain uses TRBV7-2 with TRBJ2-3, with D tentatively TRBD1 (6 bases). The CDR3 extends over 14 amino acids. Trimming pared 5 bases from V and 7 bases from J, leaving 16 bases between. Germline CDR1 SGHTA, CDR2 FQGNSA. The CDR3 reads CASSLGTSGNTQYF. The CDR3 DNA follows: TGTGCCAGCAGCCTAGGGACATCTGGGAATACGCAGTATTTT.

This clonotype showed up just a few times. The CDR3 reads CASTYYRDRGREKLFF. The DNA for the CDR3 is TGTGCCAGCACCTACTACCGGGACAGGGGTCGTGAAAAACTGTTTTTT. The V call is TRBV5-5, the J call TRBJ1-4, with 10 nucleotides matching TRBD1. The trim removed 6 bases at V and 7 bases at J, leaving 12 bases unmatched. CDR1 and CDR2 (germline): SGHKS, YYEKEE (reference sequence). There are 16 residues in the CDR3.

The chain carries TRBV5-1 and TRBJ1-6, with a possible D match to TRBD1 (6 bases). Germline lookup yields CDR1 SGHRS and CDR2 YFSETQ. The CDR3 runs 17 residues. V lost 3 bases, J lost 2 bases, and 15 bases lay in between. CDR3 amino acids: CASSSRGKEAYNSPLHF. Here the CDR3 DNA reads TGCGCCAGCAGCTCAAGGGGGAAAGAGGCCTATAATTCACCCCTCCACTTT.

This chain links TRBV11-3 with TRBJ2-1, with D tentatively TRBD1 (6 bases). Germline V gives CDR1 SGHNT, CDR2 YENEEA. Trimming took off 3 bases at V and 1 base at J, with 10 bases between the two ends. The CDR3 runs 15 residues. CDR3 nucleotides: TGTGCCAGCAGCTTTAACAGGGCGTCCTACAATGAGCAGTTCTTC. This encodes CASSFNRASYNEQFF.

A few counts support this clonotype. The chain is built from TRBV27 and TRBJ2-3; 7 bases agree with TRBD2. The CDR3 is 14 residues long. CDR1 is MNHEY, CDR2 SMNVEV, per germline (reference sequence). V dropped 5 bases and J dropped 2; count of bases not matched to a gene: 4. Here the CDR3 reads CASSGGGDTDTQYF. In DNA, the CDR3 is TGTGCCAGCAGTGGGGGGGGGGACACAGATACGCAGTATTTT.

The chain joins TRBV12-3 or TRBV12-4 to TRBJ2-7; D call uncertain. This CDR3 is 11 amino acids long. V was shortened by 5 bases and J by 3 bases, with 5 bases between the two germline ends. The CDR3, as DNA: TGTGCCAGCAGTGTGAACTACGAGCAGTACTTC. It codes for CASSVNYEQYF.

This clonotype has more than one count but fewer than ten. This rearrangement joins TRBV4-3 to TRBJ2-1; 12 nucleotides line up with TRBD1. CDR3 length equals 16 residues. With 0 bases clipped from V and 9 bases from J, the junction kept 6 bases outside the gene matches. Germline lookup yields CDR1 LGHNA and CDR2 YSLEER. The CDR3 DNA sequence: TGCGCCAGCAGCCAAGACCGGGACAGGGGGCAGGGTGAGCAGTTCTTC. Its protein product is CASSQDRDRGQGEQFF.

This chain connects TRBV6-2 or TRBV6-3 to TRBJ2-2, with 13 bases matching TRBD2. V gave up 7 bases and J gave up 0 bases; unmatched junction bases: 5. The length of the CDR3 is 17 residues. The germline V gene encodes CDR1 MNHEY and CDR2 SVGEGT. CDR3 loop: CASKRTSGGPNTGELFF. The CDR3, as DNA: TGTGCCAGCAAGCGGACTAGCGGGGGACCGAACACCGGGGAGCTGTTTTTT.

This clonotype was found a few times. This chain connects TRBV7-2 to TRBJ1-1; no reliable D call. The CDR3 sequence is 15 residues long. CDR1 and CDR2 from the germline V gene are SGHTA and FQGNSA. Trimming pared 6 bases from V and 4 bases from J, leaving 18 bases between. The CDR3 protein is CASRPGAAVSTEAFF. In nucleotides, the CDR3 is TGTGCCAGCAGGCCGGGTGCAGCAGTGAGCACTGAAGCTTTCTTT.

Points on this clonotype: A read error may account for a junction end that differs from germline. The chain recombines TRBV5-1 with TRBJ2-3, with 8 bases matching TRBD2. Looked up from germline, CDR1 is SGHRS and CDR2 is YFSETQ. The CDR3 totals 15 residues. CDR3 loop: CASRLGTSIADTQYF. The CDR3 coding sequence is TGCGCCAGCAGATTGGGGACTAGTATCGCAGATACGCAGTATTTT.

The table lists this clonotype with a few counts. The chain employs TRBV4-1 and TRBJ1-5; D remains unclear. Germline loops: CDR1 MGHRA, CDR2 YSYEKL. The CDR3 is 16 residues long. V was clipped by 0 bases and J by 0 bases, with 9 bases between them. The CDR3 loop reads CASSQDPAGSNQPQHF. For the CDR3, the DNA is TGCGCCAGCAGCCAAGACCCAGCCGGTAGCAATCAGCCCCAGCATTTT.

This clonotype occurred a few times. CDR3 residues: CASSFRRGEGYTF. CDR3 sequence (DNA): TGTGCCAGCAGCTTTAGGCGTGGTGAAGGCTACACCTTC. The chain links TRBV7-6 to TRBJ1-2; D ambiguous. Trimming removed 3 bases from V and 8 bases from J, with 13 bases in between. This CDR3 comprises 13 residues. Germline CDR1 reads SGHVS; CDR2 reads FNYEAQ.

This clonotype turned up a few times. V gene TRBV7-6 combines with J gene TRBJ1-6, with 7 bases identical to TRBD1. Losses at the gene ends were 11 bases for V and 6 bases for J; bases not matched to a gene: 7. From germline, CDR1 is SGHVS and CDR2 FNYEAQ. This CDR3 contains 13 residues. CDR3 sequence (DNA): TGTGCCTCCAGACAGGGAGGTAATTCACCCCTCCACTTT. Translation gives CASRQGGNSPLHF.

This clonotype has just a few counts. This chain joins TRBV19 and TRBJ2-1; 9 bases are shared with TRBD2. V dropped 4 bases and J dropped 3; count of bases not matched to a gene: 7. The V gene's germline CDR1 is LNHDA and CDR2 SQIVND (reference sequence). CDR3 length: 16 amino acids. CDR3 DNA sequence: TGTGCCAGTAGTAATAGCGGGGGCTCGAGCTACAATGAGCAGTTCTTC. It is translated as CASSNSGGSSYNEQFF.

The sample holds a few counts of this clonotype. A junction boundary mismatches the germline segment, possibly from a read error. The chain couples TRBV7-7 to TRBJ2-1, with a weak D call TRBD2 (6 bases). The CDR3 spans 15 residues. Germline CDR1 is SSHAT and CDR2 is FNYEAQ (reference sequence). The CDR3 loop is CASSSGGRFHNEQFF. The CDR3, as DNA: TGTGCTAGCAGCTCCGGGGGTAGGTTCCACAATGAGCAGTTCTTC.

The chain uses TRBV27 and TRBJ2-6, with D possibly being TRBD1 (5 bases). CDR3 length equals 13 residues. Trimming removed 6 bases at V and 7 bases at J, with 10 bases between. Looked up from germline, CDR1 is MNHEY and CDR2 is SMNVEV (reference sequence). CDR3 bases: TGTGCCAGCAGGACAGACAACGCCAACGTCCTGACTTTC. It is translated as CASRTDNANVLTF. The full variable domain, in which reference TRBV27 and TRBJ2-6 provide the parts outside the CDR3, is EAQVTQNPRYLITVTGKKLTVTCSQNMNHEYMSWYRQDPGLGLRQIYYSMNVEVTDKGDVPEGYKVSRKEKRNFPLILESPSPNQTSLYFCASRTDNANVLTFGAGSRLTVL.

This clonotype was detected a few times. This chain connects TRBV27 to TRBJ2-1; 7 bases map to TRBD2. Unmatched junction bases numbered 11, after V lost 5 bases and J lost 4 bases. The CDR3 has 16 residues. Germline V gene lookup returns CDR1 MNHEY and CDR2 SMNVEV (reference sequence). The CDR3 DNA follows: TGTGCCAGCAGTCCCCTCGCGGGGGATTCGTACAATGAGCAGTTCTTC. Translated, it gives CASSPLAGDSYNEQFF.

The sample holds a few counts of this clonotype. CDR3 residues: CASSSWIGQGDEKLFF. The CDR3 DNA reads TGTGCCAGCAGCAGCTGGATTGGACAGGGGGACGAAAAACTGTTTTTT. The rearrangement uses TRBV5-5 and TRBJ1-4, with 10 bases fitting TRBD1. The V and J ends lost 4 bases and 8 bases, in that order; junction bases with no gene match: 11. Germline CDR1 and CDR2: SGHKS and YYEKEE (reference sequence). This CDR3 contains 16 residues.

Only a few counts were recorded for this clonotype. The V and J genes are TRBV7-6 and TRBJ1-2, with a tentative D call TRBD1 (6 bases). The CDR3 is 14 residues long. CDR1 SGHVS and CDR2 FNYEAQ come from the germline V gene. V shed 1 base and J shed 14 bases, with 20 bases lying between them. The CDR3 protein is CASSLEGGSDYATF. For the CDR3, the DNA is TGTGCCAGCAGCTTAGAAGGGGGGTCCGACTATGCGACCTTC. The entire variable domain, with the rest obtained from reference TRBV7-6 and TRBJ1-2, is as follows: GAGVSQSPRYKVTKRGQDVALRCDPISGHVSLYWYRQALGQGPEFLTYFNYEAQQDKSGLPNDRFSAERPEGSISTLTIQRTEQRDSAMYRCASSLEGGSDYATFGSGTRLTVV.

Ten or more counts support this clonotype. CDR3 nucleotides: TGTGCCAGCAGCCGTGCAGGGGGCGATGGCTACACCTTC. Protein: CASSRAGGDGYTF. The chain employs TRBV7-9 and TRBJ1-2; the match to TRBD1 covers 8 bases. The CDR3 contains 13 residues. Germline CDR1 and CDR2: SEHNR and FQNEAQ (reference sequence). V lost 5 bases to trimming and J lost 6 bases; unmatched junction nucleotides: 5.

The V call is TRBV7-9, the J call TRBJ1-1, with D hard to call. V was cut by 5 bases and J by 4 bases, with 8 bases left in between. CDR1 SEHNR and CDR2 FQNEAQ come from the germline V gene (reference sequence). The CDR3 spans 12 residues. CDR3 sequence: CASSPYTTEAFF. The CDR3 DNA sequence: TGTGCCAGCAGCCCATACACCACTGAAGCTTTCTTT.

This clonotype was picked up many times. The CDR3, as DNA: TGTGCCAGCAGCCCGGGACGCGGGGAGCAGTACGTC. Translated: CASSPGRGEQYV. The gene calls are TRBV6-5 and TRBJ2-7, with D perhaps TRBD1 or TRBD2 (5 bases each). This CDR3 comprises 12 residues. Germline V CDR1 and CDR2: MNHEY, SVGAGI. V dropped 6 bases and J dropped 7 bases, with 13 bases sitting between them.

The chain carries TRBV27 and TRBJ2-1, with 9 bases identical to TRBD2. Per the germline V gene, CDR1 is MNHEY and CDR2 is SMNVEV (reference sequence). V dropped 5 bases and J dropped 4; count of bases not matched to a gene: 6. The CDR3 consists of 15 residues. As DNA, the CDR3 is TGTGCCAGCAGTCCAGAGCGGGGGGTATACAATGAGCAGTTCTTC. Protein sequence: CASSPERGVYNEQFF.

Ten or more counts support this clonotype. The chain has TRBV9 and TRBJ2-7; 8 bases align to TRBD2. The CDR3 has 15 residues. V was pared by 4 bases and J by 6 bases, with 12 bases of the junction left unmatched. CDR1 is SGDLS and CDR2 is YYNGEE in the germline V gene. CDR3 amino acids: CASSPTGGGLSEQYF. The CDR3 DNA reads as TGTGCCAGCAGCCCCACGGGAGGGGGGTTATCCGAGCAGTACTTC.

This chain uses TRBV6-1 with TRBJ1-2; the match to TRBD1 covers 8 bases. V shed 1 base and J 7 bases; nucleotides not matched to a gene: 5. The CDR3 sequence is 14 residues long. Germline-derived CDR1 and CDR2 are MNHNS and SASEGT. The CDR3 coding sequence is TGTGCCAGCAGTGAAGAGATCGGACAGGGTGGCTACACCTTC. This codes for CASSEEIGQGGYTF.

The V and J genes are TRBV7-2 and TRBJ2-5, with D perhaps matching TRBD1 or TRBD2 (6 bases each). The germline gives CDR1 SGHTA, CDR2 FQGNSA. This CDR3 is built from 15 residues. V lost 3 bases to trimming and J lost 5 bases, with 16 bases between them. DNA for the CDR3: TGTGCCAGCAGCTTGAACGGGGGCCGGGGGGAGACCCAGTACTTC. This gives the protein CASSLNGGRGETQYF.

V is TRBV6-6 and J is TRBJ2-2, with D maybe TRBD2 (5 bases). The length of the CDR3 is 16 residues. V was pared by 0 bases and J by 10 bases, with 18 bases between. Germline lookup yields CDR1 MNHNY and CDR2 SVGAGI (reference sequence). The CDR3 DNA follows: TGTGCCAGCAGTTACTCGCGGGTCCAAACGTCCGTGGAGCTGTTTTTT. Protein: CASSYSRVQTSVELFF.

The rearrangement joins TRBV29-1 to TRBJ2-3; the D is unclear. The ends were cut back, 2 bases at V and 0 bases at J, with 15 bases in the middle. Germline assignment: CDR1 SQVTM and CDR2 ANQGSEA. This CDR3 contains 16 residues. CDR3: CSVEFFSTTSTDTQYF. CDR3 DNA: TGCAGCGTTGAATTTTTTAGCACAACTAGCACAGATACGCAGTATTTT.

This clonotype was seen more than once but under ten times. The V gene is TRBV5-1, the J gene TRBJ1-1; 8 bases line up with TRBD1. V gave up 4 bases and J gave up 4 bases; unmatched junction bases: 6. CDR3 length: 14 amino acids. Looked up from germline, CDR1 is SGHRS and CDR2 is YFSETQ. The CDR3 is CASSPGQGSTEAFF. The CDR3 DNA follows: TGCGCCAGCAGCCCAGGACAGGGCTCCACTGAAGCTTTCTTT.